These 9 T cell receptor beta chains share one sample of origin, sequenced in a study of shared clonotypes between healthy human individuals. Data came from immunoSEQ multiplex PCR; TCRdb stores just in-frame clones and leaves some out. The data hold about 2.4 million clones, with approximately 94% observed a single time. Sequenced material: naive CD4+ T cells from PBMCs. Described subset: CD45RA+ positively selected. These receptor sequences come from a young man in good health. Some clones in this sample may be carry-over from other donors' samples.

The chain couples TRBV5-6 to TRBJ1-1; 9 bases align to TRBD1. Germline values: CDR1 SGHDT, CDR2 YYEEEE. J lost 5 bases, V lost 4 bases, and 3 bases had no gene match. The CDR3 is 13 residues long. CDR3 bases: TGTGCCAGCAGCCAGGACAGGGGAACTGAAGCTTTCTTT. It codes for CASSQDRGTEAFF.

This CDR3 reads CAISEGGLSSYNEQFF. The CDR3 coding sequence is TGTGCCATCAGTGAGGGCGGATTAAGCTCCTACAATGAGCAGTTCTTC. This chain links TRBV10-3 with TRBJ2-1; D is uncertain. V dropped 2 bases and J dropped 0 bases, with 11 bases sitting between them. This CDR3 contains 16 residues. Germline values: CDR1 ENHRY, CDR2 SYGVKD.

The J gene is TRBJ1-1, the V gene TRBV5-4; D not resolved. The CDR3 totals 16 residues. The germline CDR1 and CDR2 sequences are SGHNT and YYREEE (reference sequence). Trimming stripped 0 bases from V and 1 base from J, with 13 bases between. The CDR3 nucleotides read TGTGCCAGCAGCTTGGCGGGCGGGCGTCGGAACACTGAAGCTTTCTTT. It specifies CASSLAGGRRNTEAFF.

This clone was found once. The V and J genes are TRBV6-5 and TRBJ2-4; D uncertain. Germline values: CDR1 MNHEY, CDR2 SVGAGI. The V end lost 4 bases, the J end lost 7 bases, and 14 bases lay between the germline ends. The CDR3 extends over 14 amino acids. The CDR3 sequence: CASSFGPQLNIQYF. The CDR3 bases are TGTGCCAGCAGTTTCGGCCCCCAATTGAACATTCAGTACTTC.

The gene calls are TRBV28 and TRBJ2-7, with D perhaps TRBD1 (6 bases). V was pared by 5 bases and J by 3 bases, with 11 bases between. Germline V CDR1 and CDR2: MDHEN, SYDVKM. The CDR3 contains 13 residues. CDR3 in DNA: TGTGCCAGCAGTGGAGGACAGCTCTACGAGCAGTACTTC. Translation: CASSGGQLYEQYF.

CDR3 in amino acids: CASNQGAGEPQHF. Written as DNA, the CDR3 is TGTGCCAGCAATCAGGGGGCCGGGGAGCCCCAGCATTTT. The chain uses TRBV28 and TRBJ1-5; the match to TRBD1 covers 8 bases. V lost 7 bases to trimming and J lost 8 bases; unmatched junction nucleotides: 7. Germline CDR1 reads MDHEN; CDR2 reads SYDVKM. This CDR3 spans 13 amino acids. Full variable domain (outside the CDR3, taken from reference TRBV28 and TRBJ1-5): DVKVTQSSRYLVKRTGEKVFLECVQDMDHENMFWYRQDPGLGLRLIYFSYDVKMKEKGDIPEGYSVSREKKERFSLILESASTNQTSMYLCASNQGAGEPQHFGDGTRLSIL.

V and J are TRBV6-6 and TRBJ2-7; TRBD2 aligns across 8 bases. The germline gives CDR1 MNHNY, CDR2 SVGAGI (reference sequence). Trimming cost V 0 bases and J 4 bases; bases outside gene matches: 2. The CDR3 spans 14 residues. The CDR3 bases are TGTGCCAGCAGTTACTCGGGACTAGATTACGAGCAGTACTTC. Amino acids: CASSYSGLDYEQYF.

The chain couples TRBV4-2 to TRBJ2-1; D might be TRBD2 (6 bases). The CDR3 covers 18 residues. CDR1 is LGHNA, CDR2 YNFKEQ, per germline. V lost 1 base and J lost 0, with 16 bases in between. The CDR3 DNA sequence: TGTGCCAGCAGCCAAGTGAGCCGGGAGTCCTACTCCTACAATGAGCAGTTCTTC. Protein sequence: CASSQVSRESYSYNEQFF.

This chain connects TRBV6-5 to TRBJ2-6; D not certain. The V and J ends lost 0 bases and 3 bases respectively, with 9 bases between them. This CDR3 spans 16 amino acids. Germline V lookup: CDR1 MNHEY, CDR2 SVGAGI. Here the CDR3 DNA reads TGTGCCAGCAGTTACTCAGTGTCGGGTGGGGCCAACGTCCTGACTTTC. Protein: CASSYSVSGGANVLTF.